This T cell receptor (beta chain) originates from a study of blood T cell repertoires in COVID-19. Study-level information: The United States, Italy and Spain supplied acute and convalescent COVID-19 samples. The cDNA or gDNA used as material had been derived from T cells, B-cell-depleted T cells, or PBMCs.

Trimming pared 4 bases from V and 0 bases from J, leaving 6 bases between. Germline V lookup: CDR1 SGHAT, CDR2 FQNNGV. CDR3 size: 13 residues. Generated by immunoSEQ multiplex PCR, the TCRdb table keeps only in-frame clones and is missing some. The sample gives about 370,000 clones, over 75% of which show up once; more than 9% is in the top ten. Specimen: peripheral blood. The genes are TRBV11-2 and TRBJ1-1; D not certain. The receptor's source is a woman in her thirties with COVID-19, enrolled during active disease. The CDR3 nucleotides read TGTGCCAGCAGCTCACAACTGAACACTGAAGCTTTCTTT. Its protein is CASSSQLNTEAFF.